This TCR beta chain originates from a study of tumor and adjacent non-tumor tissue in lung cancer (dated by TCRdb to the late 2010s). Concerning the study at large: By cancer type, the cohort comprised about 13 adenocarcinoma patients, 2 squamous cell carcinoma patients and 1 small cell lung cancer patient. The 15 enrolled patients, of whom 10 were men and 5 were women, were aged roughly 30 to 80 years and were diagnosed with TNM stage I to III disease. A total of around 130,000,000 productive TCRbeta reads were generated by sequencing, corresponding to an average of approximately 4.5 million reads per sample. The study compared bulk TCRbeta repertoires from lung tumor tissue and matched distant non-tumor lung tissue of roughly 15 lung cancer patients. For each patient, one tumor sample and one normal lung sample were taken, giving under 35 paired specimens that underwent TCRbeta CDR3 sequencing. The research as a whole found: The cohort had only 15 or so patients, and the authors noted that larger samples and more detailed clinical data are needed. The top 100 clones accounted for a significantly larger cumulative portion of the repertoire in normal lung than in tumor tissue. Neither the sequencing platform nor unique molecular identifiers are mentioned in the methods. Because peripheral blood was not sequenced, blood TCRbeta repertoires in the lung cancer patients of the study were not examined. Tumor tissue showed significantly greater TCR diversity (inverse Simpson) than normal lung tissue (approximately 430 vs 150, P = 0.0075, Mann-Whitney U test). Significantly higher TCR diversity was found in younger patients, and higher tumor TCR diversity was associated with shorter overall and disease-free survival.

In this sample, this clonotype turned up once. The specificity of this receptor is unknown. The junction differs from germline at one of its ends, possibly a read error. RNA was isolated from bulk unsorted tissue, and RNA quality was assessed with a NanoDrop ND-1000 and an Agilent 2100. The donors were newly diagnosed lung cancer patients admitted for thoracic surgery in China from August to November 2014 who had not received prior chemotherapy. Patients with previous radiotherapy or chemotherapy, or with another concurrent cancer, were excluded from the study. Pieces of surgical tissue measuring roughly 1-2 cm3 were kept in RNAlater solution and stored at -80 degrees C until use. Library creation used multiplex PCR. These reads were obtained on an Illumina HiSeq 2500. TCRbeta libraries were constructed through three rounds of nested PCR with primers (Table S4) according to protocols adapted from ARM-PCR. Before sequencing, PCR products of 200-500 bp were cut from the gel and purified using the QIAquick gel extraction kit. Per the original workflow: Trimmomatic was used to clean the reads, FLASH was used to merge the reads into complete CDR3 sequences, and MiTCR was used to assign the reads to V(D)J germline segments. Clonal diversity was computed as the inverse Simpson's index with VDJtools. Productive reads were defined as in-frame sequences without a premature stop codon. TCRdb passed the public sequencing reads through fastp at Q25 and MiXCR, retaining productive beta sequences. Each entry is one CDR3 protein sequence, shown with its most common DNA and genes. TCRdb, not the original authors, processed these V and J calls. For this sample there are fewer than 130,000 distinct CDR3 sequences; approximately 80% appear just once. The ten most abundant clones make up 20% to 25% of the sample.

The CDR3 starts with the cysteine, ends with the phenylalanine, and has 12 residues. The kept DNA is CDR3 alone, 36 bases in frame from the first base. The sample comprised lung tumor tissue. This TCR came from a man between 65 and 79 years old with non-small cell lung cancer. The chain is made from TRBV12-3 or TRBV12-4 and TRBJ1-1; confidence is insufficient to name the D gene. The nucleotide sequence reads TGTGCCAGCAGTCCAGCAAACACTGAAGCACTCTTT. This gives the protein CASSPANTEALF.